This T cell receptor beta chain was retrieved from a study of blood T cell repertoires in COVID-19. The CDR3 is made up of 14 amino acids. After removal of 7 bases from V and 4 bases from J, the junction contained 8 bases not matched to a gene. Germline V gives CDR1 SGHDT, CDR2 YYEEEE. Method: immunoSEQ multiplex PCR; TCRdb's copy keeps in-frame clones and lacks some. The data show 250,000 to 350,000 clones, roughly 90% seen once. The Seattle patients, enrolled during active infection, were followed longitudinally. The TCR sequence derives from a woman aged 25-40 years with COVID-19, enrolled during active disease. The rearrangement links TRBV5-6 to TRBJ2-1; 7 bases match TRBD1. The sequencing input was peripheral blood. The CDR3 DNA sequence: TGTGCCAGCGTATACAGGGGTACTTACAATGAGCAGTTCTTC. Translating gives CASVYRGTYNEQFF.